Presented here are 4 T cell receptor beta chains from one specimen sequenced in a study of blood T cell repertoires in COVID-19. Generated by immunoSEQ multiplex PCR, the TCRdb table keeps only in-frame clones and is missing some. In the table there are roughly 240,000 clones, less than 85% of which are singletons. The sequenced sample was peripheral blood. The receptors were gathered from a man aged 55 to 70 who had recovered from COVID-19.

The V and J genes are TRBV7-2 and TRBJ2-1, with 9 positions matching TRBD2. The junction had 9 bases not matched to a gene; V was cut back by 2 bases and J by 7 bases. The V gene's germline CDR1 is SGHTA and CDR2 FQGNSA. The CDR3 runs 16 residues. The CDR3 loop is CASSLQGGGARNEQFF. In DNA, the CDR3 is TGTGCCAGCAGCTTACAGGGCGGGGGGGCCAGGAATGAGCAGTTCTTC.

The V call is TRBV24-1, the J call TRBJ2-1, with 8 positions matching TRBD1. The CDR3 loop spans 21 amino acids. CDR1 is KGHDR, CDR2 SFDVKD, per germline. V dropped 4 bases and J dropped 6; count of bases not matched to a gene: 25. The CDR3 nucleotides are TGTGCCACCAGTGACCCCACTGAGGACAGGGAGCCCCCACAAGAAATCAATGAGCAGTTCTTC. This translates into CATSDPTEDREPPQEINEQFF.

The J gene is TRBJ2-7, the V gene TRBV6-5; a weak D match, TRBD1 (7 bases). The CDR3 loop spans 15 amino acids. Looked up from germline, CDR1 is MNHEY and CDR2 is SVGAGI. The V end was cut by 0 bases, the J end by 2 bases, with 11 bases between. CDR3 residues: CASSYSQGGAYEQYF. The DNA for the CDR3 is TGTGCCAGCAGTTACTCCCAGGGGGGAGCCTACGAGCAGTACTTC.

The chain combines TRBV2 with TRBJ1-1, with D unresolved. CDR1 and CDR2 (germline): SNHLY, FYNNEI. The V and J ends lost 7 bases and 2 bases respectively, with 5 bases between them. The CDR3 covers 11 residues. In nucleotides, the CDR3 is TGTGCCAGCACTCTCAACACTGAAGCTTTCTTT. It encodes CASTLNTEAFF.